This record looks at one TCR beta chain sequence and its context. Here immunoSEQ multiplex PCR was the method, and the copy in TCRdb shows in-frame clones only, minus some. The data hold roughly 500,000 clones, with about nine tenths observed a single time. Recovered Cohort 3 donors showed two negative PCRs, clearance, or symptom resolution. These data are taken from a study of blood T cell repertoires in COVID-19. Looking at the study overall: COVID-19 samples collected from the United States, Italy and Spain covered acute and convalescent phases.

Germline V lookup: CDR1 SGHAT, CDR2 FQNNGV. V lost 1 base, J lost 4 bases, and 14 bases lay in between. This CDR3 comprises 17 residues. V gene TRBV11-2 combines with J gene TRBJ1-6, with TRBD1 as a possible D gene (5 bases). This sequence was found in a woman aged 60-70 years who had recovered from COVID-19. Sequencing input: PBMCs or T cells enriched from blood (not recorded which). Written as DNA, the CDR3 is TGTGCCAGCAGCTTAGGGGGCTGGCCCTTTTATAATTCACCCCTCCACTTT. It encodes CASSLGGWPFYNSPLHF.